The 6 T cell receptor beta chains below were found in one sample sequenced in a study of blood T cell repertoires in COVID-19 (dated by TCRdb to the early 2020s). Libraries were made using the immunoSEQ multiplex PCR assay. Held by TCRdb, this immuneACCESS table contains in-frame sequences only and omits some clones. Under half of the omission traces to an unresolved V gene where checked; the cause of the rest is unknown. This sample lists 250,000 or so clones; less than 95% were detected once. Of the sample, less than 3.5% is held by the ten largest clones. Sequencing was carried out using PBMCs or T cells enriched from blood (not recorded which). The receptor source for this set is a man in his forties or fifties who had been exposed to COVID-19.

The chain is built from TRBV10-1 and TRBJ2-3; 12 bases are shared with TRBD2. CDR1 WNHNN and CDR2 SYGVQD come from the germline V gene (reference sequence). CDR3 length: 17 amino acids. The junction had 11 bases not matched to a gene; V was cut back by 7 bases and J by 3 bases. For the CDR3, the DNA is TGCGCCAGCACTAGCGGGAGGGCCAGTGTTGCGACAGATACGCAGTATTTT. Its protein product is CASTSGRASVATDTQYF.

The gene calls are TRBV30 and TRBJ1-1, with a weak D call TRBD1 (6 bases). This CDR3 comprises 12 residues. V lost 5 bases, J lost 11 bases, and 18 bases lay in between. Germline assignment: CDR1 GTSNPN and CDR2 SVGIG (reference sequence). The CDR3 DNA follows: TGTGCCTGGGAGCAGGGGAGTTTCGGCGCTTTCTTT. It is translated as CAWEQGSFGAFF.

The V call is TRBV3-1 (or the pseudogene TRBV3-2), the J call TRBJ1-4; 7 positions match TRBD1. The V and J ends lost 4 bases and 6 bases, in that order; junction bases with no gene match: 5. From germline, CDR1 is LGHDT and CDR2 YNNKEL (reference sequence). The CDR3 loop spans 14 amino acids. CDR3 in DNA: TGTGCCAGCAGCCGGGACAGACTACATGAAAAACTGTTTTTT. It codes for CASSRDRLHEKLFF.

The rearrangement links TRBV2 to TRBJ2-7, with a tentative D call TRBD1 (6 bases). V dropped 4 bases and J dropped 1 base, with 8 bases sitting between them. CDR1 and CDR2 from the germline V gene are SNHLY and FYNNEI. There are 13 residues in the CDR3. The CDR3 DNA reads TGTGCCAGCAGTGGGACAGTTTCCTACGAGCAGTACTTC. Protein product: CASSGTVSYEQYF.

The genes are TRBV11-1 and TRBJ2-1; 13 bases fit TRBD2. V gave up 1 base and J gave up 13 bases; unmatched junction bases: 4. This CDR3 contains 14 residues. CDR1 is SGHAT and CDR2 is FQDESV in the germline V gene (reference sequence). CDR3 coding DNA: TGTGCCAGCAGCTTAGTACTAGCGGGAGGGCCCCAGTTCTTC. Translation gives CASSLVLAGGPQFF. The full variable domain, rest sourced from reference TRBV11-1 and TRBJ2-1, is EAEVAQSPRYKITEKSQAVAFWCDPISGHATLYWYRQILGQGPELLVQFQDESVVDDSQLPKDRFSAERLKGVDSTLKIQPAELGDSAMYLCASSLVLAGGPQFFGPGTRLTVL.

This chain joins TRBV24-1 and TRBJ2-1; 15 bases are shared with TRBD2. The length of the CDR3 is 16 residues. The trim removed 4 bases at V and 8 bases at J, leaving 5 bases unmatched. CDR1 and CDR2 (germline): KGHDR, SFDVKD. The CDR3 DNA follows: TGTGCCACCAGTGACCGGACTAGCGGGAGGGCTGATGAGCAGTTCTTC. Translation gives CATSDRTSGRADEQFF.